Shown below are 27 T cell receptor beta chains from a single sample sequenced in a study of human T cells and chemical hapten exposure. TCRdb reanalysed the RACE reads using MiXCR and keeps one entry per CDR3 protein. The sample records about 110,000 distinct CDR3 sequences, roughly 10% being singletons. Time point defined: patch test 2, 6 weeks after DPC sensitization. Indicated treatment: therapeutic diphenylcyclopropenone sensitization with weekly scalp DPC. This material consisted of whole blood, taken in connection with sensitization to the hapten diphenylcyclopropenone (DPC). The receptors shown here come from a woman aged 40 to 55 with alopecia areata. Some clones in this sample may be carry-over from other donors' samples.

This clonotype was found many times. CDR3 in amino acids: CASSLRTSGGATDTQYF. CDR3 DNA: TGTGCCAGCAGCTTGAGGACTAGCGGGGGGGCCACAGATACGCAGTATTTT. V usage is TRBV7-2 and J usage is TRBJ2-3, with 15 nucleotides matching TRBD2. The CDR3 is 17 amino acids. CDR1 and CDR2 (germline): SGHTA, FQGNSA. Trimming at V came to 3 bases and at J to 2 bases, leaving 3 bases not matched to a gene.

CDR3 bases: TGTGCCAGCAGCTTCATCCCGTCTCCCGGGGAGCTGTTTTTT. Protein sequence: CASSFIPSPGELFF. J is TRBJ2-2 and V is TRBV7-2; D gene uncertain. Germline V gene sequence: CDR1 SGHTA, CDR2 FQGNSA. V was shortened by 3 bases and J by 6 bases, with 11 bases between the two germline ends. This CDR3 comprises 14 residues.

In its sample, this clonotype was seen many times. The rearrangement joins TRBV5-1 to TRBJ1-1; D ambiguous. The CDR3 runs 17 residues. Germline V gene sequence: CDR1 SGHRS, CDR2 YFSETQ. Deletions cut 2 bases from V and 6 bases from J, with 23 bases between. Here the CDR3 reads CASSFSRSALYGAEAFF. DNA of the CDR3: TGCGCCAGCAGCTTCTCCAGGTCCGCCCTATATGGCGCTGAAGCTTTCTTT.

This clonotype was picked up many times. The chain employs TRBV6-5 and TRBJ2-7; D is perhaps TRBD2 (5 bases). Germline CDR1 reads MNHEY; CDR2 reads SVGAGI. The CDR3 is 13 residues long. V was shortened by 0 bases and J by 7 bases, with 10 bases between the two germline ends. The CDR3 loop reads CASSYSNAGEQYF. The DNA of the CDR3 is TGTGCCAGCAGTTACTCGAATGCGGGTGAGCAGTACTTC.

This clonotype occurred a few times. This rearrangement joins TRBV5-6 to TRBJ1-2; weak D call: TRBD1 (6 bases). CDR1 SGHDT and CDR2 YYEEEE come from the germline V gene. The CDR3 is 15 residues long. Trimming stripped 3 bases from V and 2 bases from J, with 14 bases between. The CDR3: CASSYPSTGNYGYTF. CDR3 DNA: TGTGCCAGCAGCTATCCATCGACAGGAAACTATGGCTACACCTTC.

The chain combines TRBV7-2 with TRBJ1-2, with unresolved D. CDR1 is SGHTA and CDR2 is FQGNSA in the germline V gene. Trimming stripped 2 bases from V and 4 bases from J, with 8 bases between. This CDR3 is 13 amino acids long. The chain's CDR3 is CASSLSTSYGYTF. The CDR3 DNA reads TGTGCCAGCAGCTTATCGACTTCCTATGGCTACACCTTC.

This clonotype has a count of ten or more. V and J are TRBV11-2 and TRBJ2-7; D uncertain. The V and J ends lost 5 bases and 4 bases respectively, with 9 bases between them. Per germline, CDR1 SGHAT and CDR2 FQNNGV. The CDR3 consists of 12 residues. CDR3: CASSLPRYEQYF. CDR3 DNA sequence: TGTGCCAGCAGCCTTCCCCGGTACGAGCAGTACTTC. Combining the CDR3 with reference TRBV11-2 and TRBJ2-7 gives the whole variable domain EAGVAQSPRYKIIEKRQSVAFWCNPISGHATLYWYQQILGQGPKLLIQFQNNGVVDDSQLPKDRFSAERLKGVDSTLKIQPAKLEDSAVYLCASSLPRYEQYFGPGTRLTVT.

This clonotype was counted a few times. The gene calls are TRBV9 and TRBJ1-1; no firm D call. Germline lookup yields CDR1 SGDLS and CDR2 YYNGEE. This CDR3 is built from 14 residues. Deletions cut 4 bases from V and 1 base from J, with 11 bases between. In nucleotides, the CDR3 is TGTGCCAGCAGCCCATTGAGAGAGAACACTGAAGCTTTCTTT. This codes for CASSPLRENTEAFF.

Many counts were recorded for this clonotype. V is TRBV14 and J is TRBJ2-7, with 8 bases fitting TRBD1. The CDR3 length is 14 residues. J lost 6 bases, V lost 1 base, and 5 bases had no gene match. Germline lookup yields CDR1 SGHDN and CDR2 FVKESK. The CDR3: CASSQAQGAGEQYF. CDR3 coding DNA: TGTGCCAGCAGCCAAGCTCAGGGGGCGGGCGAGCAGTACTTC.

Turning to this clonotype: It may be a read error: a sequence one base away is much more abundant. CDR3 sequence: CASSKSWAGGCIYNEQFF. CDR3 nucleotide sequence: TGTGCCAGCAGCAAAAGTTGGGCGGGCGGATGCATCTACAATGAGCAGTTCTTC. This sequence joins TRBV21-1 and TRBJ2-1; the listed D gene, TRBD1, was not tested against the DNA. TRBV21-1 is listed as a pseudogene. The CDR3 is 18 residues long.

The V gene is TRBV6-5, the J gene TRBJ2-1; 7 bases are a match to TRBD1. This CDR3 is built from 13 residues. In germline, CDR1 is MNHEY, CDR2 SVGAGI. The ends lost 6 bases at V and 6 bases at J; junction bases unmatched: 5. CDR3 in amino acids: CASSRQGFNEQFF. For the CDR3, the DNA is TGTGCCAGCAGCAGACAGGGCTTCAATGAGCAGTTCTTC.

The chain has TRBV29-1 and TRBJ2-3, with TRBD2 as a possible D gene (5 bases). With 5 bases removed from V and 2 bases from J, the gap between germline ends came to 11 bases. The CDR3 is 13 residues long. The germline CDR1 and CDR2 sequences are SQVTM and ANQGSEA. In DNA, the CDR3 is TGCAGCGTTTCTGAGGGAGCCACAGATACGCAGTATTTT. Translating gives CSVSEGATDTQYF.

At least ten counts were recorded for this clonotype. This chain connects TRBV28 to TRBJ1-2; no clear D. Germline V gene lookup returns CDR1 MDHEN and CDR2 SYDVKM. This CDR3 is 14 amino acids long. V lost 6 bases and J 6 bases, leaving 17 bases between the germline ends. The CDR3 protein is CASSSLGRMDGYTF. The CDR3 coding sequence is TGTGCCAGCAGCTCCTTAGGCAGGATGGATGGCTACACCTTC.

This clonotype was counted at least ten times. The CDR3 sequence: CASSLAGGGYGYTF. Here the CDR3 DNA reads TGTGCCAGCAGCTTGGCCGGCGGGGGCTATGGCTACACCTTC. The rearrangement joins TRBV5-5 to TRBJ1-2; tentatively, D is TRBD1 (5 bases). CDR3 length: 14 residues. Trimming removed 0 bases from V and 4 bases from J, with 10 bases in between. The germline gives CDR1 SGHKS, CDR2 YYEKEE (reference sequence).

This clonotype has only a few counts. V usage is TRBV6-6 and J usage is TRBJ1-2; 7 nucleotides align to TRBD1. Germline lookup yields CDR1 MNHNY and CDR2 SVGAGI (reference sequence). V was pared by 11 bases and J by 6 bases, with 12 bases of the junction left unmatched. The CDR3 sequence is 13 residues long. Here the CDR3 DNA reads TGTGCCGCCAAACCGGGACAGCCCCATGGCTACACCTTC. It specifies CAAKPGQPHGYTF.

In its sample, this clonotype was seen a few times. This chain uses TRBV12-3 or TRBV12-4 with TRBJ1-3; 9 bases align to TRBD1. Trimming at V came to 6 bases and at J to 0 bases, leaving 9 bases not matched to a gene. The CDR3 has 17 amino acids. In nucleotides, the CDR3 is TGTGCCAGCAGAAGGACAGGGGTGCCCCTCTCTGGAAACACCATATATTTT. This sequence encodes CASRRTGVPLSGNTIYF.

This clonotype was seen ten or more times. The chain links TRBV12-3 or TRBV12-4 to TRBJ1-5; tentatively, D is TRBD1 (5 bases). Trimming cost V 6 bases and J 2 bases, with 11 bases left between them. The CDR3 sequence is 14 residues long. CDR3 sequence reads: CASRSGTGNQPQHF. CDR3 coding DNA: TGTGCCAGCAGATCCGGGACCGGCAATCAGCCCCAGCATTTT.

This clonotype came up many times. The chain links TRBV12-3 or TRBV12-4 to TRBJ2-1, with 9 bases matching TRBD2. The CDR3 covers 13 residues. V was pared by 2 bases and J by 15 bases, with 8 bases of the junction left unmatched. The CDR3 nucleotides are TGTGCCAGCAGTTTACTCGGCGGGGGGGCCGCGTTCTTC. Its protein product is CASSLLGGGAAFF.

This clonotype has more than one count but fewer than ten. The V call is TRBV7-2, the J call TRBJ2-7; TRBD2 matches 7 bases. Losses at the gene ends were 5 bases for V and 2 bases for J; bases not matched to a gene: 6. The CDR3 runs to 14 residues. From germline, CDR1 is SGHTA and CDR2 FQGNSA. The CDR3 DNA sequence: TGTGCCAGCAGCATGGATCGGGGGGCCTACGAGCAGTACTTC. Translating it yields CASSMDRGAYEQYF.

CDR3 sequence: CSARDRDRYQETQYF. CDR3 nucleotide sequence: TGCAGTGCTAGAGATCGGGACAGGTACCAAGAGACCCAGTACTTC. The V gene is TRBV20-1, the J gene TRBJ2-5; 8 bases agree with TRBD1. CDR3 length: 15 residues. After removal of 0 bases from V and 0 bases from J, the junction contained 3 bases not matched to a gene. The germline gives CDR1 DFQATT, CDR2 SNEGSKA (reference sequence).

In this sample, this clonotype turned up a few times. The chain carries TRBV18 and TRBJ1-1, with D possibly TRBD1 on 5 matching bases. The CDR3 spans 14 residues. The germline gives CDR1 KGHSH, CDR2 LQKENI. The germline V and J ends were trimmed by 6 bases and 3 bases, with 14 bases remaining between them. The CDR3 region is CASSPIGGDTEAFF. In nucleotides, the CDR3 is TGTGCCAGCTCCCCCATTGGGGGGGACACTGAAGCTTTCTTT. The full variable domain, with the rest looked up from reference TRBV18 and TRBJ1-1, is NAGVMQNPRHLVRRRGQEARLRCSPMKGHSHVYWYRQLPEEGLKFMVYLQKENIIDESGMPKERFSAEFPKEGPSILRIQQVVRGDSAAYFCASSPIGGDTEAFFGQGTRLTVV.

CDR3 nucleotides: TGTGCCAGCAGCTTCAGACAGGGAGGCACAGATACGCAGTATTTT. This encodes CASSFRQGGTDTQYF. The chain employs TRBV7-9 and TRBJ2-3, with 7 nucleotides matching TRBD1. After removal of 3 bases from V and 1 base from J, the junction contained 4 bases not matched to a gene. The CDR3 contains 15 residues. Germline CDR1 and CDR2: SEHNR and FQNEAQ (reference sequence).

This clonotype occurred many times. This chain joins TRBV5-6 and TRBJ2-7; D is uncertain. V was clipped by 0 bases and J by 3 bases, with 13 bases between them. The CDR3 consists of 15 residues. The germline V gene encodes CDR1 SGHDT and CDR2 YYEEEE. Here the CDR3 reads CASSLAPLNSYEQYF. The CDR3 region has the DNA TGTGCCAGCAGCTTGGCCCCCCTAAATAGCTACGAGCAGTACTTC.

This clonotype was picked up a small number of times. The V call is TRBV11-1, the J call TRBJ2-2; D could derive from TRBD1 or TRBD2 (6 bases each). V was clipped by 5 bases and J by 8 bases, with 15 bases between them. Germline V lookup: CDR1 SGHAT, CDR2 FQDESV (reference sequence). This CDR3 contains 14 residues. The CDR3 spells CASSPNRGLGELFF. DNA for the CDR3: TGTGCCAGCAGCCCGAACCGGGGGCTAGGGGAGCTGTTTTTT. The complete variable domain, with remaining parts taken from reference TRBV11-1 and TRBJ2-2, reads EAEVAQSPRYKITEKSQAVAFWCDPISGHATLYWYRQILGQGPELLVQFQDESVVDDSQLPKDRFSAERLKGVDSTLKIQPAELGDSAMYLCASSPNRGLGELFFGEGSRLTVL.

The chain joins TRBV2 to TRBJ2-2; a possible D gene is TRBD1 (5 bases). Looked up from germline, CDR1 is SNHLY and CDR2 is FYNNEI. V was shortened by 3 bases and J by 4 bases, with 9 bases between the two germline ends. This CDR3 contains 14 residues. This CDR3 is CASSEFRVTGELFF. CDR3 nucleotides: TGTGCCAGCAGTGAGTTCAGGGTCACCGGGGAGCTGTTTTTT.

This clonotype was counted at least ten times. CDR3 residues: CASRSTSGGRLEQYF. CDR3 coding DNA: TGTGCCAGCAGGAGCACTAGCGGGGGCCGGCTCGAGCAGTACTTC. The rearrangement links TRBV6-5 to TRBJ2-7; 11 positions match TRBD2. Looked up from germline, CDR1 is MNHEY and CDR2 is SVGAGI. CDR3 length equals 15 residues. With V trimmed by 6 bases and J by 6 bases, 10 bases remained unmatched.

This clonotype was observed a handful of times. V usage is TRBV7-8 and J usage is TRBJ2-5, with 8 nucleotides matching TRBD1. CDR1 and CDR2 (germline): SGHVS, FQNEAQ. The CDR3 is 14 residues long. After removal of 6 bases from V and 5 bases from J, the junction contained 8 bases not matched to a gene. CDR3 protein: CASSLTGVRETQYF. CDR3 coding DNA: TGTGCCAGCAGTCTGACAGGGGTACGGGAGACCCAGTACTTC.